The 12 T cell receptor beta chains reported below all come from one sample, sequenced in a study of T cells in tuberculosis. Profiled with immunoSEQ multiplex PCR; TCRdb holds only in-frame clones, not every one. Of more than 45,000 clones in the sample, around 90% were seen once. Thawed, overnight-rested PBMC were stained with GMM-loaded CD1B tetramer, viability dye and anti-CD3, then sorted. CD1B tetramers were loaded with Rhodococcus equi-derived C32 glucose monomycolate. Sequenced material: CD1b-GMM tetramer-negative cells sorted from PBMCs. The receptors originated from an adult woman with latent tuberculosis.

The rearrangement uses TRBV19 and TRBJ1-6; 7 nucleotides agree with TRBD1. CDR1 and CDR2 (germline): LNHDA, SQIVND (reference sequence). J gave up 6 bases and V 11 bases, and 7 bases lay outside the gene matches. The CDR3 is 13 amino acids. The CDR3 coding sequence is TGTGCCTCTTCTCAGGGGGGTAATTCACCCCTCCACTTT. Residues: CASSQGGNSPLHF.

The chain couples TRBV27 to TRBJ2-3; maybe TRBD1 (5 bases). CDR1 and CDR2 (germline): MNHEY, SMNVEV (reference sequence). The V gene lost 6 bases and the J gene lost 0 bases, with 19 bases spanning the gap. This CDR3 has 17 residues. For the CDR3, the DNA is TGTGCCAGCAGGCGGTTAGGGCAGGGAATTAGCACAGATACGCAGTATTTT. This gives the protein CASRRLGQGISTDTQYF.

The V gene is TRBV29-1, the J gene TRBJ2-1, with D perhaps TRBD2 (8 bases). V lost 7 bases, J lost 6 bases, and 19 bases lay in between. This CDR3 spans 14 amino acids. Germline-derived CDR1 and CDR2 are SQVTM and ANQGSEA. The CDR3 region has the DNA TGCAGCGCCCACAGGGGCGGGGGGTCCAATGAGCAGTTCTTC. Translation gives CSAHRGGGSNEQFF.

The rearrangement links TRBV4-1 to TRBJ2-5; D is uncertain. V dropped 1 base and J dropped 12 bases, with 12 bases sitting between them. CDR1 is MGHRA and CDR2 is YSYEKL in the germline V gene. The length of the CDR3 is 12 residues. The CDR3, as DNA: TGCGCCAGCAGCCAAGGTAGTTCCGCCAAGTACTTC. Its protein product is CASSQGSSAKYF.

J is TRBJ2-1 and V is TRBV30; perhaps TRBD1 as D (5 bases). The V end was cut by 5 bases, the J end by 7 bases, with 9 bases between. The CDR3 has 11 residues. CDR1 and CDR2 from the germline V gene are GTSNPN and SVGIG (reference sequence). CDR3 nucleotides: TGTGCCTGGTCCCACAGGAATGAGCAGTTCTTC. It specifies CAWSHRNEQFF.

This chain connects TRBV7-9 to TRBJ2-4, with TRBD2 identical over 13 bases. Unmatched junction bases numbered 3, after V lost 8 bases and J lost 2 bases. CDR3 length: 15 residues. Germline CDR1 and CDR2: SEHNR and FQNEAQ (reference sequence). Written as DNA, the CDR3 is TGTGCCAGCCGACTAGCGGGGGGTCCCAAAAACATTCAGTACTTC. As protein: CASRLAGGPKNIQYF. Using reference TRBV7-9 and TRBJ2-4 for the parts outside the CDR3, the full variable domain is DTGVSQNPRHKITKRGQNVTFRCDPISEHNRLYWYRQTLGQGPEFLTYFQNEAQLEKSRLLSDRFSAERPKGSFSTLEIQRTEQGDSAMYLCASRLAGGPKNIQYFGAGTRLSVL.

The V call is TRBV25-1, the J call TRBJ2-3, with 9 bases fitting TRBD2. CDR1 is MGHDK, CDR2 SYGVNS, per germline. The CDR3 loop spans 16 amino acids. The V and J ends lost 8 bases and 2 bases, in that order; junction bases with no gene match: 11. CDR3 in DNA: TGTGCCAGCTCCCCAGCGGGGGGCAAGGACACAGATACGCAGTATTTT. Translation gives CASSPAGGKDTDTQYF.

This chain links TRBV5-1 with TRBJ1-2, with D perhaps TRBD1 (5 bases). The germline CDR1 and CDR2 sequences are SGHRS and YFSETQ. With 0 bases removed from V and 4 bases from J, the gap between germline ends came to 13 bases. The CDR3 runs to 15 residues. In DNA form, the CDR3 reads TGCGCCAGCAGCTTGGAGGGACCTAGCGGCTATGGCTACACCTTC. Its translation: CASSLEGPSGYGYTF.

V usage is TRBV19 and J usage is TRBJ2-7; D may be TRBD1 (6 bases). Germline-derived CDR1 and CDR2 are LNHDA and SQIVND (reference sequence). The CDR3 spans 15 residues. V was shortened by 3 bases and J by 1 base, with 13 bases between the two germline ends. The CDR3 nucleotides are TGTGCCAGTAGTATTGGGGGACATGGGTCCTACGAGCAGTACTTC. Residues: CASSIGGHGSYEQYF.

The table lists this clone with a count of one. CDR3 bases: TGTGCCAGCAGCTGGGGACTAGCGCGAGAGACCCAGTACTTC. Encoded protein: CASSWGLARETQYF. The gene calls are TRBV5-6 and TRBJ2-5, with 10 bases identical to TRBD2. Germline V gives CDR1 SGHDT, CDR2 YYEEEE. Trimming took 3 bases from V and 4 from J; bases not matched to a gene: 3. This CDR3 contains 14 residues.

The chain uses TRBV30 and TRBJ1-1; 9 positions agree with TRBD1. Trimming at V came to 1 base and at J to 1 base, leaving 7 bases not matched to a gene. Germline CDR1 is GTSNPN and CDR2 is SVGIG (reference sequence). The CDR3 sequence is 16 residues long. CDR3 sequence (DNA): TGTGCCTGGAGTGACCACTACAGGGGGCAGAACACTGAAGCTTTCTTT. Protein: CAWSDHYRGQNTEAFF. Full variable domain (remainder filled in from reference TRBV30 and TRBJ1-1): SQTIHQWPATLVQPVGSPLSLECTVEGTSNPNLYWYRQAAGRGLQLLFYSVGIGQISSEVPQNLSASRPQDRQFILSSKKLLLSDSGFYLCAWSDHYRGQNTEAFFGQGTRLTVV.

The chain recombines TRBV5-1 with TRBJ2-2; TRBD1 is a possible D gene (6 bases). The CDR3 spans 16 residues. Germline CDR1 reads SGHRS; CDR2 reads YFSETQ. V shed 5 bases and J shed 1 base, with 15 bases lying between them. The CDR3 reads CASSRLGAGNTGELFF. The CDR3 DNA follows: TGCGCCAGCAGTCGTCTGGGGGCGGGGAACACCGGGGAGCTGTTTTTT.